This T cell receptor (beta chain) was sequenced for a study of blood T cell repertoires in COVID-19. At the level of the study: The study drew acute and convalescent COVID-19 samples from the United States, Italy and Spain. PBMCs, B-cell-depleted T cells, or T cells provided the cDNA or gDNA that made up the material.

Per the authors' pipeline: The assay estimated nucleated cells by amplifying reference gene primers. Only in-frame clones appear in the TCRdb table, and some are missing; sequencing was by immunoSEQ multiplex PCR. That table gives V, J and clone size, and the DNA gave D and trimming. The profile shows 200,000 or so clones, approximately 85% of them singletons. V trimming: 1 base; J trimming: 5 bases; junction bases outside the gene matches: 3. The germline V gene has CDR1 SGHAT and CDR2 FQNNGV. The CDR3 is 14 amino acids. The chain recombines TRBV11-2 with TRBJ2-3; TRBD2 agrees at 7 bases. The source is a man aged 50-59 years who had recovered from COVID-19. The specimen sequenced was peripheral blood. For the CDR3, the DNA is TGTGCCAGCAGCTTAGCGGGAGGCGGAGATACGCAGTATTTT. As protein: CASSLAGGGDTQYF.